This TCR beta chain was identified in a study of blood T cell repertoires in COVID-19. The V gene lost 4 bases and the J gene lost 0 bases, with 11 bases spanning the gap. This CDR3 has 15 residues. Germline loops: CDR1 ENHRY, CDR2 SYGVKD. Assay: immunoSEQ multiplex PCR; the TCRdb copy retains only in-frame clones and omits some. The table includes more than 200,000 clones, around four fifths detected once. Those enrolled in Seattle joined during active infection and were followed longitudinally afterward. This TCR was recovered from a woman older than 75 with COVID-19, enrolled during active disease. J is TRBJ2-3 and V is TRBV10-3; a weak D match, TRBD1 (5 bases). The material sequenced was peripheral blood. The CDR3 is CAISGRTISTDTQYF. In DNA form, the CDR3 reads TGTGCCATCAGTGGGCGGACAATAAGCACAGATACGCAGTATTTT.